This is a list of T cell receptor beta chains from one sample in a study of blood T cell repertoires in COVID-19. Generated by immunoSEQ multiplex PCR, the TCRdb table keeps only in-frame clones and is missing some. The table includes some 140,000 clones, roughly four fifths detected once. The sequenced material came from peripheral blood. The receptors shown here come from a woman in her sixties or seventies with COVID-19, enrolled during active disease. Both conserved end residues are part of each CDR3. A D gene is named only where the DNA matches it firmly. Size is omitted from some rows. Given values are once, few, many or a class for expanded clones.

>TRBV7-6|TRBJ1-1|-|TRBD1
TGTGCCAGCAGCTCGACAGGGACGAACACTGAAGCTTTCTTT
CASSSTGTNTEAFF
>TRBV27|TRBJ1-1|-|-
TGTGCCAGCAGTTTAATGAGTGTGGGCAGGGAGAACACTGAAGCTTTCTTT
CASSLMSVGRENTEAFF
>TRBV20-1|TRBJ1-1|-|-
TGCAGTGCTAGTGGGGAGACGGGTCTACCTGAAGCTTTCTTT
CSASGETGLPEAFF
>TRBV6-5|TRBJ2-3|-|TRBD2
TGTGCCAGCAGTTTGCGGGAGACAGATACGCAGTATTTT
CASSLRETDTQYF
>TRBV6-5|TRBJ2-1|-|TRBD2
TGTGCCAGCAGGGAGGGACTAGCGGACAATGAGCAGTTCTTC
CASREGLADNEQFF
>TRBV7-2|TRBJ1-2|-|-
TGTGCCAGCAGCTCACGGCGACAGTATGGCTACACCTTC
CASSSRRQYGYTF
>TRBV11-2|TRBJ2-5|-|-
TGTGCCAGCAGCACCGGAGAGACCCAGTACTTC
CASSTGETQYF
>TRBV6-5|TRBJ1-1|-|TRBD1
TGTGCCAGCAGCCTACAGGGGGCCACTGAAGCTTTCTTT
CASSLQGATEAFF
>TRBV11-3|TRBJ2-5|-|TRBD2
TGTGCCAGCAGCTCAAGCGGGGGGGCCTCCCAAGAGACCCAGTACTTC
CASSSSGGASQETQYF
>TRBV6-2/TRBV6-3|TRBJ2-3|-|TRBD2
TGTGCCAGCAGTTCCCCCCCTCTTCTAGCGGTCGGAGGAAATACGCAGTATTTT
CASSSPPLLAVGGNTQYF
>TRBV25-1|TRBJ2-5|-|-
TGTGCCAGCAGTGAATATCGAGGAGGCAGAGAGACCCAGTACTTC
CASSEYRGGRETQYF
>TRBV2|TRBJ2-7|-|-
TGTGCCAGCAGTGAAGCGCTTCGAGCGATTGCCTACGAGCAGTACTTC
CASSEALRAIAYEQYF
>TRBV18|TRBJ1-6|-|-
TGTGCCAGCTCACCAGTGACAGAAAATTCACCCCTCCACTTT
CASSPVTENSPLHF
>TRBV7-2|TRBJ1-1|-|TRBD1
TGTGCCAGCAGCTCACAGGGGGCGCAAAGGGGAACTGAAGCTTTCTTT
CASSSQGAQRGTEAFF
>TRBV7-9|TRBJ1-6|-|-
TGTGCCAGCAGCTTTTACAAGTCGTCAGGGAAGGTCGATTCACCCCTCCACTTT
CASSFYKSSGKVDSPLHF
>TRBV19|TRBJ1-1|few|-
TGTGCCAGTAGTATAGTATCGTCCAGGGGCACTGAAGCTTTCTTT
CASSIVSSRGTEAFF
>TRBV9|TRBJ2-5|few|TRBD1
TGTGCCAGCAGCGTCCAGACAGGGGCAGAGACCCAGTACTTC
CASSVQTGAETQYF
>TRBV18|TRBJ1-4|-|-
TGTGCCAGCTCACCACCCGGCCCAGGGATGGGTAATGAAAAACTGTTTTTT
CASSPPGPGMGNEKLFF
>TRBV3-1/TRBV3-2|TRBJ2-3|-|TRBD1
TGTGCCAGCAGCACACTCGGACAGGGGGCGGTTAATACGCAGTATTTT
CASSTLGQGAVNTQYF
>TRBV15|TRBJ2-1|-|TRBD1
TGTGCCACCAGCAGGGGACAGGGAGACTCCTACAATGAGCAGTTCTTC
CATSRGQGDSYNEQFF
>TRBV7-8|TRBJ2-7|-|TRBD2
TGTGCCAGCAGCTTAGCGGTCCCTGGGACTAGCGGGAGAGGAAGGGACGAGCAGTACTTC
CASSLAVPGTSGRGRDEQYF
>TRBV5-4|TRBJ1-4|-|TRBD1
TGTGCCAGCAGCCGACAGGGGGGGACGGTGACTAATGAAAAACTGTTTTTT
CASSRQGGTVTNEKLFF
>TRBV19|TRBJ1-5|few|TRBD1
TGTGCCAGTAGCGAGAACAGGGGCGGCAATCAGCCCCAGCATTTT
CASSENRGGNQPQHF
>TRBV18|TRBJ2-3|-|TRBD2
TGTGCCAGCTCACCTAGCGGGAGGGCCTCAAATACGCAGTATTTT
CASSPSGRASNTQYF
>TRBV3-1/TRBV3-2|TRBJ2-6|-|-
TGTGCCAGCAGCCAGCACGGTGTAGCTGGGGCCAACGTCCTGACTTTC
CASSQHGVAGANVLTF
>TRBV2|TRBJ1-4|-|TRBD1
TGTGCCAGCAAACTAGCGACAGGGGTAGGCGAAAAACTGTTTTTT
CASKLATGVGEKLFF
>TRBV2|TRBJ2-4|-|TRBD2
TGTGCCAGCACCATAGCGGGAGTCGGGAACATTCAGTACTTC
CASTIAGVGNIQYF
>TRBV5-1|TRBJ1-1|-|-
TGCGCCAGTCGTGCAGCTTGGAATGTTGGGGGGGACACTGAAGCTTTCTTT
CASRAAWNVGGDTEAFF
>TRBV9|TRBJ2-7|-|TRBD2
TGTGCCAGCAGCGAAGAGCGGGAGGGCCGGTACGAGCAGTACTTC
CASSEEREGRYEQYF
>TRBV19|TRBJ2-1|once|-
TGTGCCAGTAGTATGGCGGACTACTACAATGAGCAGTTCTTC
CASSMADYYNEQFF
>TRBV5-1|TRBJ1-2|-|-
TGCGCCAGCAGCTTGGAGACAGCTAACTATGGCTACACCTTC
CASSLETANYGYTF
>TRBV7-2|TRBJ2-1|-|TRBD2
TGTGCCAGCAGCTCGGACCCTAGCGGGAATGAGCAGTTCTTC
CASSSDPSGNEQFF
>TRBV20-1|TRBJ1-1|-|-
TGCAGTGCTAGTTCGCCAGTCATGAACACTGAAGCTTTCTTT
CSASSPVMNTEAFF
>TRBV9|TRBJ2-2|-|TRBD2
TGTGCCAGCAGCGTAGCTATGGCGGGGGGGCCTGGCGGGGAGCTGTTTTTT
CASSVAMAGGPGGELFF
>TRBV5-1|TRBJ1-2|-|-
TGCGCCAGCAGGCTTGCTGACAGAATCGATGGCTACACCTTC
CASRLADRIDGYTF
>TRBV6-5|TRBJ1-5|-|-
TGTGCCTGCGGACAGCCAAATCAGCCCCAGCATTTT
CACGQPNQPQHF
>TRBV7-2|TRBJ1-1|-|-
TGTGCCAGCAGCTTATCCAGGGGAAATGAAGCTTTCTTT
CASSLSRGNEAFF
>TRBV2|TRBJ1-5|few|-
TGTGCCAGCAGGGCTATTTCAGGGCCTAATCAGCCCCAGCATTTT
CASRAISGPNQPQHF
>TRBV12-3/TRBV12-4|TRBJ2-2|-|-
TGTGCCAGCAGCCGACTCCTCACTGGGGAGCTGTTTTTT
CASSRLLTGELFF
>TRBV10-3|TRBJ2-1|-|TRBD2
TGTGCCATCAGTGACCCGACTAGCGGGAGGACCTACAATGAGCAGTTCTTC
CAISDPTSGRTYNEQFF
>TRBV5-5|TRBJ1-1|-|-
TGTGCCAGCAGCTTGTCGACAATGAACACTGAAGCTTTCTTT
CASSLSTMNTEAFF
>TRBV12-3/TRBV12-4|TRBJ2-1|-|-
TGTGCCAGCAGTTCCAACAATGAGCAGTTCTTC
CASSSNNEQFF
>TRBV7-9|TRBJ2-3|few|TRBD2
TGTGCCAGCAGCTTAGGGGCGGTGCGGGAGGCTACTACGCAGTATTTT
CASSLGAVREATTQYF
>TRBV25-1|TRBJ1-6|-|TRBD1
TGTGCCAGCAGTGCCACAGGGGTTTATAATTCACCCCTCCACTTT
CASSATGVYNSPLHF
>TRBV2|TRBJ1-3|-|-
TGTGCCAGCAGTGAAGGGCGGAGCTCTGGAAACACCATATATTTT
CASSEGRSSGNTIYF
>TRBV19|TRBJ2-5|once|TRBD1
TGTGCCAGTAGTCCCCTGACAGGGGGGTTTCTCGGAGGAGAGACCCAGTACTTC
CASSPLTGGFLGGETQYF
>TRBV18|TRBJ2-1|-|TRBD1
TGTGCCAGCTCACCACAGAGAACAGGGGCATCGGGCTACAATGAGCAGTTCTTC
CASSPQRTGASGYNEQFF
>TRBV6-5|TRBJ1-1|few|-
TGTGCCAGCGCGGTATCGAACACTGAAGCTTTCTTT
CASAVSNTEAFF
>TRBV19|TRBJ1-2|few|-
TGTGCCAGTAGTATATTGGGGGGATTCTATGGCTACACCTTC
CASSILGGFYGYTF
>TRBV6-5|TRBJ1-4|once|TRBD1
TGTGCCAGCACCCGGGGCGGCAGGGGGAATGAAAAACTGTTTTTT
CASTRGGRGNEKLFF
>TRBV19|TRBJ1-2|-|TRBD1
TGTGCCAGCGGGGACAGGGGCTTCTATGGCTACACCTTC
CASGDRGFYGYTF